Below are 22 T cell receptor beta chains sequenced from a single sample in a study of cytomegalovirus exposure and HLA in healthy donors. Amplification used 60 Vbeta primers and 13 Jbeta primers. Data came from immunoSEQ multiplex PCR; TCRdb stores just in-frame clones and leaves some out. Here the sample spans fewer than 150,000 clones, 82% being singletons. The source material was PBMCs. These receptors came from a young woman in good health and CMV-seronegative.

V gene TRBV7-9 combines with J gene TRBJ2-7, with D maybe TRBD2 (6 bases). The CDR3 totals 16 residues. Germline V gene data show CDR1 as SEHNR and CDR2 as FQNEAQ (reference sequence). With 1 base removed from V and 4 bases from J, the gap between germline ends came to 17 bases. The CDR3 here is CASSLVGGAADYEQYV. CDR3 in DNA: TGTGCCAGCAGCTTAGTCGGCGGGGCAGCCGATTACGAGCAGTACGTC.

This clone has just one count. Different DNA sequences within this sample yield the same CDR3. The chain employs TRBV5-1 and TRBJ2-2; D may be TRBD2 (6 bases). This CDR3 is 17 amino acids long. V was trimmed by 5 bases and J by 10 bases, leaving 27 bases between them. Germline V lookup: CDR1 SGHRS, CDR2 YFSETQ. CDR3 sequence (DNA): TGCGCCAGCAGAGCCTGGAGGGGTCCGAAGGATCACGAGGAGCTGTTTTTT. Translating it yields CASRAWRGPKDHEELFF.

The CDR3 loop reads CASSPQQGALKNYGYTF. The CDR3 coding sequence is TGTGCCAGCAGTCCTCAACAGGGGGCGCTAAAAAACTATGGCTACACCTTC. The V call is TRBV28, the J call TRBJ1-2; 9 bases agree with TRBD1. V was pared by 5 bases and J by 2 bases, with 12 bases of the junction left unmatched. Germline values: CDR1 MDHEN, CDR2 SYDVKM. The CDR3 covers 17 residues.

The V and J genes are TRBV19 and TRBJ2-3; TRBD1 aligns across 8 bases. From germline, CDR1 is LNHDA and CDR2 SQIVND (reference sequence). Trimming at V came to 4 bases and at J to 7 bases, leaving 10 bases not matched to a gene. The CDR3 is made up of 15 amino acids. The CDR3 sequence is CASSRQGTPGNTQYF. CDR3 DNA: TGTGCCAGTAGTAGACAGGGGACGCCTGGAAATACGCAGTATTTT.

This clone was detected once. For the CDR3, the DNA is TGCGCCAGCAGTGCGGCGGTTACTAGCAATCAGCCCCAGCATTTT. It specifies CASSAAVTSNQPQHF. V is TRBV10-2 and J is TRBJ1-5; D ambiguous. From germline, CDR1 is WSHSY and CDR2 SAAADI. CDR3 length equals 15 residues. V was shortened by 4 bases and J by 0 bases, with 10 bases between the two germline ends.

Comments on this clone: This specimen includes other DNA sequences encoding the same CDR3. The chain has TRBV11-2 and TRBJ1-1, with 8 positions matching TRBD1. Losses at the gene ends were 2 bases for V and 3 bases for J; bases not matched to a gene: 5. The CDR3 is 15 amino acids. Germline assignment: CDR1 SGHAT and CDR2 FQNNGV. CDR3 nucleotides: TGTGCCAGCAGCTTAAACCACAGGGGGGACACTGAAGCTTTCTTT. Translating it yields CASSLNHRGDTEAFF.

This clone was seen just once. The chain joins TRBV28 to TRBJ2-3; D might be TRBD1 (6 bases). The CDR3 is 14 residues long. Germline CDR1 reads MDHEN; CDR2 reads SYDVKM. Trimming cost V 3 bases and J 3 bases, with 10 bases left between them. In nucleotides, the CDR3 is TGTGCCAGCAGTTTTGACAGGAGGACAGATACGCAGTATTTT. It specifies CASSFDRRTDTQYF.

This clone has just a few counts. The chain joins TRBV4-1 to TRBJ1-2; 9 bases fit TRBD1. CDR3 length equals 15 residues. Trimming cost V 3 bases and J 3 bases; bases outside gene matches: 5. Germline CDR1 is MGHRA and CDR2 is YSYEKL. CDR3: CASSQGQGRDYGYTF. The CDR3 DNA sequence: TGCGCCAGCAGCCAGGGACAGGGAAGAGACTATGGCTACACCTTC.

This rearrangement joins TRBV2 to TRBJ1-1; D remains unclear. This CDR3 has 13 amino acids. Germline V lookup: CDR1 SNHLY, CDR2 FYNNEI. Trimming stripped 6 bases from V and 4 bases from J, with 12 bases between. CDR3 amino acids: CASSVNSGTEAFF. The CDR3 DNA follows: TGTGCCAGCAGCGTTAATTCGGGCACTGAAGCTTTCTTT.

This chain joins TRBV28 and TRBJ2-1, with TRBD2 identical over 7 bases. This CDR3 has 15 residues. Germline V gene lookup returns CDR1 MDHEN and CDR2 SYDVKM. The junction had 7 bases not matched to a gene; V was cut back by 4 bases and J by 4 bases. CDR3 sequence (DNA): TGTGCCAGCAGTTCCCGCGGGAGTAGGTACAATGAGCAGTTCTTC. This codes for CASSSRGSRYNEQFF.

The genes are TRBV4-3 and TRBJ1-3; a weak D match, TRBD1 (5 bases). The CDR3 covers 15 residues. The V end was cut by 2 bases, the J end by 4 bases, with 12 bases between. CDR1 and CDR2 from the germline V gene are LGHNA and YSLEER. The DNA of the CDR3 is TGCGCCAGCAGCCAAAAAGGGGTATCGGGAAACACCATATATTTT. It encodes CASSQKGVSGNTIYF.

The chain couples TRBV28 to TRBJ2-7; 7 bases agree with TRBD1. The V gene end was trimmed by 5 bases and the J gene end by 4 bases; junction bases not matched to a gene: 11. CDR1 MDHEN and CDR2 SYDVKM come from the germline V gene. The CDR3 loop spans 15 amino acids. The DNA for the CDR3 is TGTGCCAGCAGTCCTACCGGGACAGCGATTTACGAGCAGTACTTC. Encoded protein: CASSPTGTAIYEQYF.

The gene calls are TRBV4-2 and TRBJ2-7; 7 bases are shared with TRBD1. V gave up 0 bases and J gave up 5 bases; unmatched junction bases: 13. This CDR3 comprises 17 residues. CDR1 is LGHNA and CDR2 is YNFKEQ in the germline V gene. The CDR3 coding sequence is TGTGCCAGCAGCCAAGACGTAGTTGGGACAGCCTTTGACGAGCAGTACTTC. Its translation: CASSQDVVGTAFDEQYF.

V usage is TRBV28 and J usage is TRBJ1-1, with D maybe TRBD1 (6 bases). The ends were cut back, 4 bases at V and 3 bases at J, with 15 bases in the middle. The CDR3 has 15 residues. Germline CDR1 is MDHEN and CDR2 is SYDVKM. Written as DNA, the CDR3 is TGTGCCAGCAGTTATGCGGGGGCGGGGGACACTGAAGCTTTCTTT. Encoded protein: CASSYAGAGDTEAFF.

The chain is built from TRBV19 and TRBJ1-1, with TRBD1 identical over 7 bases. This CDR3 spans 14 amino acids. V gave up 4 bases and J gave up 1 base; unmatched junction bases: 3. Germline lookup yields CDR1 LNHDA and CDR2 SQIVND (reference sequence). DNA for the CDR3: TGTGCCAGTAGTAGACGACAGGGGAACACTGAAGCTTTCTTT. Residues: CASSRRQGNTEAFF.

The chain links TRBV5-1 to TRBJ1-6, with a possible D match to TRBD1 (5 bases). This CDR3 is built from 15 residues. The V end lost 0 bases, the J end lost 7 bases, and 11 bases lay between the germline ends. Germline-derived CDR1 and CDR2 are SGHRS and YFSETQ. In nucleotides, the CDR3 is TGCGCCAGCAGCTTGGTTGCAGGGCCGAATTCACCCCTCCACTTT. Its translation is CASSLVAGPNSPLHF.

This chain joins TRBV27 and TRBJ2-5; possible D gene TRBD1, 6 bases. V lost 6 bases and J lost 2, with 10 bases in between. Germline V gene lookup returns CDR1 MNHEY and CDR2 SMNVEV (reference sequence). There are 13 residues in the CDR3. CDR3 in amino acids: CASRVDRQETQYF. The CDR3 coding sequence is TGTGCCAGCAGGGTGGACAGACAAGAGACCCAGTACTTC.

This clone was seen a handful of times. The chain joins TRBV29-1 to TRBJ2-7; weak D call: TRBD1 (6 bases). Germline CDR1 SQVTM, CDR2 ANQGSEA. The CDR3 extends over 15 amino acids. V was cut by 4 bases and J by 2 bases, with 18 bases left in between. In DNA, the CDR3 is TGCAGCGTTGTCGATTTGGCAGGGGACACCTACGAGCAGTACTTC. This gives the protein CSVVDLAGDTYEQYF.

The CDR3 nucleotides read TGTGCCAGCAGTAGGGGGGGGTCATACAATGAGCAGTTCTTC. This translates into CASSRGGSYNEQFF. This chain links TRBV7-2 with TRBJ2-1; D might be TRBD2 (7 bases). Germline CDR1 SGHTA, CDR2 FQGNSA. This CDR3 has 14 amino acids. With 6 bases removed from V and 4 bases from J, the gap between germline ends came to 13 bases. Looking up the rest from reference TRBV7-2 and TRBJ2-1 gives the full variable domain: GAGVSQSPSNKVTEKGKDVELRCDPISGHTALYWYRQSLGQGLEFLIYFQGNSAPDKSGLPSDRFSAERTGGSVSTLTIQRTQQEDSAVYLCASSRGGSYNEQFFGPGTRLTVL.

V is TRBV14 and J is TRBJ2-1; possibly TRBD2 for D (6 bases). Deletions cut 1 base from V and 2 bases from J, with 12 bases between. The CDR3 extends over 16 amino acids. Germline V CDR1 and CDR2: SGHDN, FVKESK. The CDR3 reads CASSQVVAATYNEQFF. DNA for the CDR3: TGTGCCAGCAGCCAAGTGGTAGCGGCAACCTACAATGAGCAGTTCTTC.

This chain links TRBV10-1 with TRBJ2-2, with TRBD2 as a possible D gene (5 bases). Trimming pared 6 bases from V and 4 bases from J, leaving 12 bases between. CDR3 length equals 14 residues. Germline lookup yields CDR1 WNHNN and CDR2 SYGVQD (reference sequence). The CDR3 DNA is TGCGCCAGCAGGGGCGGGCAGGTCACCGGGGAGCTGTTTTTT. This codes for CASRGGQVTGELFF.

The V call is TRBV4-1, the J call TRBJ2-2, with D uncertain. Trimming removed 1 base from V and 3 bases from J, with 15 bases in between. The CDR3 length is 17 residues. Germline V CDR1 and CDR2: MGHRA, YSYEKL. The CDR3 region is CASSQGMTRWDTGELFF. The DNA for the CDR3 is TGCGCCAGCAGCCAAGGGATGACACGGTGGGACACCGGGGAGCTGTTTTTT.